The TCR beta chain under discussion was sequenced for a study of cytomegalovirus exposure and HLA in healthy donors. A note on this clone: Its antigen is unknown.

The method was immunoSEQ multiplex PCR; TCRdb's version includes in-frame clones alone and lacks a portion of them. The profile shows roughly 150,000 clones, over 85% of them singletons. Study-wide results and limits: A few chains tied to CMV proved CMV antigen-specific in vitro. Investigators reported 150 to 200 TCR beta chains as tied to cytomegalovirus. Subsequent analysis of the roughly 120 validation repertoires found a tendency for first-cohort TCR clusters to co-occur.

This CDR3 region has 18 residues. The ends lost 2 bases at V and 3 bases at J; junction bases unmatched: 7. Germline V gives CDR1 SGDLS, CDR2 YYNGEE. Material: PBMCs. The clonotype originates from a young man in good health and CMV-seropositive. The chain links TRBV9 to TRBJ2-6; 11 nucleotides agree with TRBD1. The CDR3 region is CASSVGDRGSYGANVLTF. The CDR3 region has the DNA TGTGCCAGCAGCGTCGGGGACAGGGGGTCTTATGGGGCCAACGTCCTGACTTTC.